The TCR beta chain described here comes from a study of radiation and T cells in renal cell carcinoma. Regarding the study as a whole: Baseline intratumoral clonotype presence is unknown without pretreatment biopsies. In blood, top tumor clones expanded by 2 weeks, shrinking by 4. Intratumoral heterogeneity was not captured in these approximately 0.9 g regions.

Method: immunoSEQ multiplex PCR; TCRdb's copy keeps in-frame clones and lacks some. The table records roughly 9,000 clones, approximately 62% of them present only once. Germline CDR1 and CDR2: SGHDT and YYEEEE. This CDR3 comprises 12 residues. V shed 4 bases and J shed 9 bases, with 14 bases lying between them. Comments on this clone: The antigen remains unidentified.

Treatment of the sample: 15 Gy SBRT to primary tumor, nephrectomy 4 weeks later. Nephrectomy followed 15 Gy stereotactic body radiation by 4 weeks. Material: tumor tissue, obtained from a patient whose treatment included radiotherapy and nephrectomy. This TCR derives from a woman aged 45-59 years with renal cell carcinoma. V and J are TRBV5-6 and TRBJ2-7, with D perhaps matching TRBD2 (5 bases). The CDR3 sequence is CASSRWGGGQYF. DNA for the CDR3: TGTGCCAGCAGCAGATGGGGTGGAGGGCAGTACTTC.